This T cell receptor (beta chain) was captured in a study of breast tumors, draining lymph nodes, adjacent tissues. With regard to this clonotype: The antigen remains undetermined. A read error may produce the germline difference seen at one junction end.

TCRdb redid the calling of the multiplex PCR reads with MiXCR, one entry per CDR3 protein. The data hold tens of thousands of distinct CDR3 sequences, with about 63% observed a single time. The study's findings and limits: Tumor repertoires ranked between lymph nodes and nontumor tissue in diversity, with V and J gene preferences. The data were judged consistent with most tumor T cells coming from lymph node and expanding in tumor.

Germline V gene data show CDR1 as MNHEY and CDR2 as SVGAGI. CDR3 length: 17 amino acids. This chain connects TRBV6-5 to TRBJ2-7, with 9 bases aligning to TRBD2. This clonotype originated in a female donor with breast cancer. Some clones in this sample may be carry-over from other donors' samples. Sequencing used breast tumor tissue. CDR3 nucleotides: TGTGCCAGCAGTTACGGTACTAGCGGGTACGCCCGTTACGAGCAGTGCTTC. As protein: CASSYGTSGYARYEQCF.